The 23 T cell receptor beta chains presented below share a single source sample, sequenced in a study of identical twins. Each CDR3 protein is one row after TCRdb ran MiXCR on the 5' RACE reads. This sample carries approximately 500,000 distinct CDR3 sequences, about 16% of them seen once, and the ten largest clones take roughly 0.42%. These data also featured in a second study, about yellow fever vaccine responses in identical twins.

Source material: CD4+ T cells sorted from blood. Receptors were obtained from a woman between 18 and 29 years old in good health.

The CDR3 is CSVEAGGETQYF. The CDR3, as DNA: TGCAGCGTTGAAGCGGGAGGGGAGACCCAGTACTTC. This rearrangement joins TRBV29-1 to TRBJ2-5, with 8 bases lining up with TRBD2. The CDR3 covers 12 residues. Trimming at V came to 1 base and at J to 5 bases, leaving 0 bases not matched to a gene. Per the germline V gene, CDR1 is SQVTM and CDR2 is ANQGSEA.

The sample holds a few counts of this clonotype. J is TRBJ2-7 and V is TRBV12-3 or TRBV12-4, with D unresolved. The CDR3 consists of 12 residues. V dropped 3 bases and J dropped 6 bases, with 9 bases sitting between them. CDR3 DNA sequence: TGTGCCAGCAGTTTGCCCCCTGGCGAGCAGTACTTC. This encodes CASSLPPGEQYF.

The V and J genes are TRBV28 and TRBJ1-6; a weak D match, TRBD1 (5 bases). This CDR3 region has 14 residues. V was clipped by 3 bases and J by 6 bases, with 9 bases between them. CDR1 is MDHEN and CDR2 is SYDVKM in the germline V gene. The CDR3 coding sequence is TGTGCCAGCAGTTTTGGAGGGGTTAATTCACCCCTCCACTTT. Amino acids: CASSFGGVNSPLHF.

The chain recombines TRBV5-4 with TRBJ2-5, with a possible D match to TRBD2 (5 bases). CDR3 length: 15 residues. With 1 base removed from V and 5 bases from J, the gap between germline ends came to 15 bases. The germline V gene has CDR1 SGHNT and CDR2 YYREEE (reference sequence). This CDR3 reads CASSLSPLSGETQYF. CDR3 in DNA: TGTGCCAGCAGCTTGAGTCCCCTGTCGGGGGAGACCCAGTACTTC.

The chain employs TRBV19 and TRBJ2-7; 10 nucleotides match TRBD2. CDR1 LNHDA and CDR2 SQIVND come from the germline V gene (reference sequence). The CDR3 length is 16 residues. The trim removed 3 bases at V and 0 bases at J, leaving 5 bases unmatched. The CDR3, as DNA: TGTGCCAGTAGTATTTGGCTAGCGGGAGCCTCCTACGAGCAGTACTTC. Protein: CASSIWLAGASYEQYF.

In its sample, this clonotype was seen many times. V is TRBV5-1 and J is TRBJ2-7; no clear D. V lost 4 bases and J 6 bases, leaving 11 bases between the germline ends. The CDR3 extends over 12 amino acids. The germline CDR1 and CDR2 sequences are SGHRS and YFSETQ. In DNA form, the CDR3 reads TGCGCCAGCAGCCGATCTACGGCCGAGCAGTACTTC. This codes for CASSRSTAEQYF.

The chain combines TRBV18 with TRBJ2-7, with D possibly called TRBD1 or TRBD2 (5 bases each). The CDR3 is made up of 18 amino acids. Germline lookup yields CDR1 KGHSH and CDR2 LQKENI. Between the trimmed V and J ends, which lost 1 base and 2 bases, there was a span of 21 bases. The DNA for the CDR3 is TGTGCCAGCTCACCACGGGTTAGGGACCTGCTCTCCACCTACGAGCAGTACTTC. It codes for CASSPRVRDLLSTYEQYF.

This clonotype was recorded a few times. The genes are TRBV5-1 and TRBJ2-5; 7 nucleotides match TRBD1. Trimming at V came to 3 bases and at J to 1 base, leaving 9 bases not matched to a gene. The CDR3 runs 16 residues. Germline V gene sequence: CDR1 SGHRS, CDR2 YFSETQ. Written as DNA, the CDR3 is TGCGCCAGCAGCTCGGGGTCCGGGACAGCCCAAGAGACCCAGTACTTC. The encoded protein is CASSSGSGTAQETQYF. Based on the CDR3 plus reference TRBV5-1 and TRBJ2-5, the full variable domain is KAGVTQTPRYLIKTRGQQVTLSCSPISGHRSVSWYQQTPGQGLQFLFEYFSETQRNKGNFPGRFSGRQFSNSRSEMNVSTLELGDSALYLCASSSGSGTAQETQYFGPGTRLLVL.

The rearrangement joins TRBV7-9 to TRBJ2-4; no clear D. The V and J ends lost 0 bases and 7 bases respectively, with 13 bases between them. The CDR3 extends over 15 amino acids. Germline CDR1 and CDR2: SEHNR and FQNEAQ (reference sequence). In DNA form, the CDR3 reads TGTGCCAGCAGCTTAGCGGTGGGGTTGGGGAACATTCAGTACTTC. Amino acids: CASSLAVGLGNIQYF.

This clonotype was observed a few times. V and J are TRBV29-1 and TRBJ2-1; D remains unclear. The V end was cut by 2 bases, the J end by 11 bases, with 13 bases between. The CDR3 spans 12 residues. Germline-derived CDR1 and CDR2 are SQVTM and ANQGSEA. The CDR3 sequence: CSVEKSGPQQFF. Written as DNA, the CDR3 is TGCAGCGTTGAAAAATCGGGTCCCCAGCAGTTCTTC.

This clonotype was observed many times. The CDR3 region is CATGGNEQYF. The CDR3 DNA is TGTGCCACCGGGGGAAACGAGCAGTACTTC. The chain uses TRBV24-1 and TRBJ2-7; D assignment may be TRBD1 or TRBD2 (5 bases each). CDR3 length: 10 residues. V lost 9 bases and J lost 5, with 7 bases in between. CDR1 and CDR2 (germline): KGHDR, SFDVKD.

V and J are TRBV20-1 and TRBJ1-4; maybe TRBD1 (6 bases). The germline CDR1 and CDR2 sequences are DFQATT and SNEGSKA (reference sequence). The V gene lost 5 bases and the J gene lost 4 bases, with 11 bases spanning the gap. The CDR3 length is 13 residues. For the CDR3, the DNA is TGCAGTGCTTCGGACAGCTTTAATGAAAAACTGTTTTTT. The encoded protein is CSASDSFNEKLFF.

The chain employs TRBV11-2 and TRBJ1-2, with D possibly being TRBD1 (5 bases). Germline-derived CDR1 and CDR2 are SGHAT and FQNNGV. The CDR3 consists of 14 residues. Deletions cut 5 bases from V and 8 bases from J, with 18 bases between. DNA of the CDR3: TGTGCCAGCAGCGGGAGTTCAGGGAGCGGAGGCTACACCTTC. Encoded protein: CASSGSSGSGGYTF.

In this sample, this clonotype turned up many times. In nucleotides, the CDR3 is TGTGCCAGCAGTTTAAGCTCTGGGGCCAACGTCCTGACTTTC. Protein product: CASSLSSGANVLTF. The rearrangement joins TRBV12-3 or TRBV12-4 to TRBJ2-6; D ambiguous. The CDR3 length is 14 residues. V was trimmed by 2 bases and J by 0 bases, leaving 2 bases between them.

The sample holds many counts of this clonotype. V usage is TRBV5-1 and J usage is TRBJ2-1; D unresolved. Germline lookup yields CDR1 SGHRS and CDR2 YFSETQ. The V end was cut by 0 bases, the J end by 2 bases, with 3 bases between. The length of the CDR3 is 13 residues. The CDR3 loop reads CASSLGAYNEQFF. DNA of the CDR3: TGCGCCAGCAGCTTGGGAGCCTACAATGAGCAGTTCTTC. The full variable domain, completed using reference TRBV5-1 and TRBJ2-1, is KAGVTQTPRYLIKTRGQQVTLSCSPISGHRSVSWYQQTPGQGLQFLFEYFSETQRNKGNFPGRFSGRQFSNSRSEMNVSTLELGDSALYLCASSLGAYNEQFFGPGTRLTVL.

The chain combines TRBV14 with TRBJ2-4, with TRBD1 matching over 7 bases. V shed 0 bases and J 0 bases; nucleotides not matched to a gene: 11. The CDR3 has 19 residues. The germline V gene has CDR1 SGHDN and CDR2 FVKESK. The CDR3 here is CASSQDRPEDRLAKNIQYF. DNA of the CDR3: TGTGCCAGCAGCCAAGATCGTCCCGAGGACAGGCTAGCCAAAAACATTCAGTACTTC.

The table lists this clonotype with a few counts. The chain employs TRBV20-1 and TRBJ2-7, with 11 bases aligning to TRBD1. Germline V gives CDR1 DFQATT, CDR2 SNEGSKA (reference sequence). J lost 6 bases, V lost 2 bases, and 6 bases had no gene match. The CDR3 runs to 14 residues. The CDR3 loop is CSARSPDRGPEQYV. The CDR3 nucleotides read TGCAGTGCTAGATCCCCGGACAGGGGGCCCGAGCAGTACGTC.

This clonotype was seen a few times. This chain uses TRBV20-1 with TRBJ2-1; no firm D call. The CDR3 consists of 11 residues. CDR1 is DFQATT, CDR2 SNEGSKA, per germline (reference sequence). Deletions cut 5 bases from V and 8 bases from J, with 10 bases between. The CDR3 loop reads CSARRADEQFF. The CDR3 DNA is TGCAGTGCTCGTAGGGCCGATGAGCAGTTCTTC.

The genes are TRBV2 and TRBJ2-7, with D uncertain. Germline lookup yields CDR1 SNHLY and CDR2 FYNNEI. The CDR3 consists of 13 residues. The V end was cut by 6 bases, the J end by 1 base, with 10 bases between. CDR3 in amino acids: CASRLVLSYEQYF. CDR3 nucleotides: TGTGCCAGCAGGCTAGTGCTGTCCTACGAGCAGTACTTC.

This clonotype was seen a handful of times. The chain is built from TRBV15 and TRBJ1-6, with D maybe TRBD1 (5 bases). This CDR3 is 15 amino acids long. The germline V gene has CDR1 LNHNV and CDR2 YYDKDF (reference sequence). V shed 5 bases and J shed 7 bases, with 15 bases lying between them. This CDR3 is CATSPTAGTNSPLHF. In DNA form, the CDR3 reads TGTGCCACCAGCCCTACGGCAGGGACGAATTCACCCCTCCACTTT.

The rearrangement uses TRBV5-1 and TRBJ2-2; D call uncertain. The CDR3 totals 15 residues. Germline-derived CDR1 and CDR2 are SGHRS and YFSETQ. V was trimmed by 0 bases and J by 1 base, leaving 7 bases between them. CDR3 in DNA: TGCGCCAGCAGCTTGGTATTAGGGAACACCGGGGAGCTGTTTTTT. This sequence encodes CASSLVLGNTGELFF.

This clonotype was detected many times. The J gene is TRBJ2-7, the V gene TRBV12-3 or TRBV12-4; TRBD1 might be the D (6 bases). This CDR3 contains 12 residues. Trimming cost V 3 bases and J 6 bases, with 9 bases left between them. The CDR3 nucleotides read TGTGCCAGCAGTTTCGGCAGGGGCGAGCAGTACGTC. Translation: CASSFGRGEQYV.

The chain has TRBV5-1 and TRBJ2-7; 8 nucleotides agree with TRBD1. The CDR3 length is 15 residues. Per germline, CDR1 SGHRS and CDR2 YFSETQ. J lost 3 bases, V lost 0 bases, and 5 bases had no gene match. CDR3 region: CASSLGGQGLYEQYF. CDR3 in DNA: TGCGCCAGCAGCTTGGGCGGACAGGGACTCTACGAGCAGTACTTC.